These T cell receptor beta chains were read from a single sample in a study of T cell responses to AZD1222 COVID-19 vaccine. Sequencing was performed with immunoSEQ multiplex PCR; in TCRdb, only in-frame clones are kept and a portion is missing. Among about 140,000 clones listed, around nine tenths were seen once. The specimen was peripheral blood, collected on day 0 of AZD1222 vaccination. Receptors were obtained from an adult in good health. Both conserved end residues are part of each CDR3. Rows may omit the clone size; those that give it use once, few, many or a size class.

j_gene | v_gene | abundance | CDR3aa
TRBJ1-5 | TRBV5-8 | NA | CASSLATERNQPQHF
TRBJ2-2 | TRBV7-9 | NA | CASSYISGLTGELFF
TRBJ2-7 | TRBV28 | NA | CASRRRLAVSSYEQYF
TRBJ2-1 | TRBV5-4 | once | CASSLAGAYNEQFF
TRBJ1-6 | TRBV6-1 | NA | CASSEALRVRSPLHF
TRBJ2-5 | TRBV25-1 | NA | CASSEYLTQTGKETQYF
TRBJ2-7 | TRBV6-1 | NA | CASSDLPPYEQYF
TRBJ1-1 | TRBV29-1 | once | CSVEGGRDTEAFF
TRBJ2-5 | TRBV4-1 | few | CASTSHPHGENQETQYF
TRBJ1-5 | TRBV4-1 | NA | CASSQDRSRGRGPQHF
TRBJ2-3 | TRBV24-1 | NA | CAANGRGTGGTDTQYF
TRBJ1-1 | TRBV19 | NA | CASRGRGTEAFF
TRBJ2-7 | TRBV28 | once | CASSSGVPYEQYF
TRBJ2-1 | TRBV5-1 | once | CASSPWSHNEQFF
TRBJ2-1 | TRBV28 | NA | CASSLRTSGRLGQFF
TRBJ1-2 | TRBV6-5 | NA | CASSYRGLNYGYTF
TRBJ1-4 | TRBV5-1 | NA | CASSLSADYNEKLFF
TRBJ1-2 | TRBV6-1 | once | CASSERDSYNYGYTF
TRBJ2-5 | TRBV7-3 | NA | CASSSPGREGFYQETQYF
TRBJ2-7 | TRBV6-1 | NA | CASSEVTGTYEQYF
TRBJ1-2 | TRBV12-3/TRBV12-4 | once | CASSLTQGVYTF
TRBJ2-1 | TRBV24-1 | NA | CATSDLAGLAGELEQFF
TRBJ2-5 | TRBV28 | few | CASSSVFGFQETQYF
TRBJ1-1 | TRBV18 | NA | CASSGSGPQTEAFF
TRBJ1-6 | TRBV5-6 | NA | CASSLGQLNSPLHF
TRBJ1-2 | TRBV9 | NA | CASSLGTGDYGYTF
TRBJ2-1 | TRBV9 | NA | CASGRDPYNEQFF
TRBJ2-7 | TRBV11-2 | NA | CASSLGTGYEQYF
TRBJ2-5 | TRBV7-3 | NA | CASSLLGGETQYF
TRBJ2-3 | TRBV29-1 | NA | CSDLAGGTDTQYF
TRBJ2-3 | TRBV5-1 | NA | CASSFQEDTQYF
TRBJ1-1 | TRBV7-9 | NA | CASSAQGGAEAFF
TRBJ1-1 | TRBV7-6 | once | CASRETGGTEAFF
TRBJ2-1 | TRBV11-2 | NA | CASSLKFTSGTREQFF
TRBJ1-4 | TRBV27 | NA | CASSPPTGEIDEKLFF
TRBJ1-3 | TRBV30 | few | CAWSLRGTGNTIYF
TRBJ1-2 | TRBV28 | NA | CASSQAGGANYGYTF
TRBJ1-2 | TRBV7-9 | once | CASSPSPGRRVPNYGYTF
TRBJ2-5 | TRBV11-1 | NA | CASSLAPSWETQYF
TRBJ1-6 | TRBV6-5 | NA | CASSYFGQGGSPLHF
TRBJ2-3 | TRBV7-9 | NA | CASSSGTQYF
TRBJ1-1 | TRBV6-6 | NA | CASSYRVEGAFF
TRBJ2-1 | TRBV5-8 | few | CASSLWDRGEWQFF
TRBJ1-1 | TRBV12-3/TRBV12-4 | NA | CASSFGQSLEAFF
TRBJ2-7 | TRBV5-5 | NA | CASSLGTSNEQYF
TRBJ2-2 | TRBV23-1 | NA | CASSQSGRGEDTGELFF
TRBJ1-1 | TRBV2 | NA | CASSPPYQNTEAFF
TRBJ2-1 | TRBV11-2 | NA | CASSWTSGNEQFF